This T cell receptor (beta chain) was sequenced for a study of Ad26.COV2.S vaccination and SARS-CoV-2 variants. Study outcomes and limitations: Possibly, TCR breadth and depth analyses underestimated total T cell responses.

CDR3 length: 15 residues. The V gene lost 2 bases and the J gene lost 0 bases, with 11 bases spanning the gap. CDR1 is ENHRY, CDR2 SYGVKD, per germline. On this clone: The antigen remains unidentified.

Treatment of the sample: some 19 received Ad26.COV2.S at low or high dose, single or two shots; about 5 received placebo; per-sample allocation not given. Vaccine and placebo recipients were sampled on day 63 after the first injection. Method: immunoSEQ multiplex PCR; TCRdb's copy keeps in-frame clones and lacks some. The sample carries about 320,000 clones, about 86% recorded once. This sample comprised peripheral blood, obtained in a trial of Ad26.COV2.S vaccine versus placebo. The chain joins TRBV10-3 to TRBJ2-7, with D tentatively TRBD1 (5 bases). The clonotype was recovered from a person aged 18-65 years who received the Ad26.COV2.S COVID-19 vaccine or a placebo. CDR3 sequence reads: CAISEKDKVSYEQYF. The CDR3 region has the DNA TGTGCCATCAGTGAGAAGGACAAGGTCTCCTACGAGCAGTACTTC.